This T cell receptor beta chain was recorded in a study of T cells after somatic rescue of genetic block. The data were produced by immunoSEQ multiplex PCR, yet TCRdb's version contains in-frame clones alone and is incomplete. The sample holds 85,000 to 100,000 clones, 80% to 90% seen once. This CDR3 spans 18 amino acids. V was clipped by 1 base and J by 3 bases; unmatched bases: 10. Looked up from germline, CDR1 is LGHNA and CDR2 is YNFKEQ. The receptor comes from a young woman. Sequencing was carried out using peripheral blood mononuclear cells (PBMCs). The chain has TRBV4-2 and TRBJ2-5; TRBD2 aligns across 11 bases. CDR3 protein: CASSQGLTMGLAEETQYF. The CDR3 bases are TGTGCCAGCAGCCAAGGCTTAACGATGGGACTAGCGGAAGAGACCCAGTACTTC.